Below, 20 T cell receptor beta chains from the same sample are listed, as sequenced in a study of CD8+CD57+ T cells in acquired aplastic anemia. Both TCR beta VDJ combination and CDR3 sequence profiling were carried out. Genomic DNA was the template for this profiling. Using its own MiXCR run on the reads, TCRdb lists one record per CDR3 protein. The data contain roughly 130,000 distinct CDR3 sequences, 48% of them singletons. What was sequenced was sorted CD4+, CD8+, or CD8+CD57+ T cells (not recorded which) from PBMCs. These receptors came from a human donor in good health, serving as a control.

This clonotype was recorded at least ten times. The genes are TRBV6-1 and TRBJ2-3, with 7 bases matching TRBD1. Losses at the gene ends were 2 bases for V and 1 base for J; bases not matched to a gene: 15. Germline-derived CDR1 and CDR2 are MNHNS and SASEGT. The CDR3 has 19 residues. CDR3 nucleotides: TGTGCCAGCAGTGAAAAACATTATGCCTGGGACAGACGCACAGATACGCAGTATTTT. It translates to CASSEKHYAWDRRTDTQYF.

The J gene is TRBJ2-7, the V gene TRBV15; TRBD2 agrees at 16 bases. The V and J ends lost 3 bases and 1 base, in that order; junction bases with no gene match: 3. Looked up from germline, CDR1 is LNHNV and CDR2 is YYDKDF (reference sequence). This CDR3 is 17 amino acids long. The CDR3 is CATSRGGLAGGSYEQYF. CDR3 DNA: TGTGCCACCAGCAGGGGGGGACTAGCGGGAGGGTCCTACGAGCAGTACTTC.

This clonotype was seen repeatedly, ten times or more. The chain combines TRBV2 with TRBJ1-5, with D possibly being TRBD1 (5 bases). Germline V lookup: CDR1 SNHLY, CDR2 FYNNEI. This CDR3 has 14 amino acids. V was cut by 6 bases and J by 7 bases, with 16 bases left in between. The CDR3: CASRALAGTQPQHF. The CDR3 region has the DNA TGTGCCAGCAGGGCCCTGGCAGGGACCCAGCCCCAGCATTTT.

This clonotype was seen ten or more times. This rearrangement joins TRBV7-3 to TRBJ2-1; D remains ambiguous. The CDR3 covers 16 residues. Per germline, CDR1 SGHTA and CDR2 FQGTGA. The V end was cut by 1 base, the J end by 6 bases, with 16 bases between. The CDR3 region has the DNA TGTGCCAGCAGCTTAAAGATGAGAGGCGCCTCCAATGAGCAGTTCTTC. This sequence encodes CASSLKMRGASNEQFF.

The chain combines TRBV29-1 with TRBJ2-7, with TRBD2 matching over 15 bases. Trimming at V came to 7 bases and at J to 4 bases, leaving 8 bases not matched to a gene. The CDR3 runs 15 residues. CDR1 SQVTM and CDR2 ANQGSEA come from the germline V gene. CDR3 loop: CSAEGLAGGPYEQYF. The CDR3 coding sequence is TGCAGCGCCGAAGGACTAGCGGGAGGGCCGTACGAGCAGTACTTC.

This clonotype was observed many times. This rearrangement joins TRBV4-3 to TRBJ2-3; 8 bases match TRBD2. The CDR3 covers 17 residues. Trimming cost V 4 bases and J 1 base; bases outside gene matches: 10. Looked up from germline, CDR1 is LGHNA and CDR2 is YSLEER. This CDR3 is CASSPVGFSGGTDTQYF. Here the CDR3 DNA reads TGCGCCAGCAGCCCTGTGGGTTTTAGCGGGGGCACAGATACGCAGTATTTT.

This clonotype was recorded a few times. This sequence joins TRBV20-1 and TRBJ2-7; TRBD2 aligns across 7 bases. CDR1 and CDR2 from the germline V gene are DFQATT and SNEGSKA (reference sequence). Germline trimming cut 6 bases from V and 3 bases from J; bases unmatched to any gene: 11. CDR3 size: 14 residues. In DNA, the CDR3 is TGCAGTGCAGCTCCCGGGACTACTATCTACGAGCAGTACTTC. This gives the protein CSAAPGTTIYEQYF.

This chain connects TRBV20-1 to TRBJ1-1; no firm D call. Trimming pared 6 bases from V and 5 bases from J, leaving 16 bases between. The CDR3 length is 13 residues. In germline, CDR1 is DFQATT, CDR2 SNEGSKA (reference sequence). CDR3 loop: CSASIGGVTEAFF. CDR3 coding DNA: TGCAGTGCCTCGATAGGCGGAGTGACTGAAGCTTTCTTT.

In this sample, this clonotype turned up once. The chain has TRBV11-2 and TRBJ2-7; possible D gene TRBD2, 6 bases. The CDR3 runs to 14 residues. Trimming cost V 0 bases and J 6 bases, with 12 bases left between them. Germline V gene data show CDR1 as SGHAT and CDR2 as FQNNGV. The CDR3 is CASSLEDGGVEQYF. Written as DNA, the CDR3 is TGTGCCAGCAGCTTAGAGGATGGCGGGGTCGAGCAGTACTTC. The entire variable domain, with the rest obtained from reference TRBV11-2 and TRBJ2-7, is as follows: EAGVAQSPRYKIIEKRQSVAFWCNPISGHATLYWYQQILGQGPKLLIQFQNNGVVDDSQLPKDRFSAERLKGVDSTLKIQPAKLEDSAVYLCASSLEDGGVEQYFGPGTRLTVT.

This chain joins TRBV24-1 and TRBJ2-7; the match to TRBD1 covers 9 bases. This CDR3 has 14 residues. V was clipped by 7 bases and J by 3 bases; unmatched bases: 6. Germline V lookup: CDR1 KGHDR, CDR2 SFDVKD. Here the CDR3 reads CATSDGTGCYEQYF. DNA for the CDR3: TGTGCCACCAGCGACGGGACAGGGTGCTACGAGCAGTACTTC.

This clonotype was seen repeatedly, ten times or more. The chain has TRBV5-4 and TRBJ2-3, with D tentatively TRBD1 or TRBD2 (5 bases each). CDR3 size: 16 residues. V was trimmed by 3 bases and J by 3 bases, leaving 17 bases between them. Germline V lookup: CDR1 SGHNT, CDR2 YYREEE (reference sequence). CDR3 region: CASSSTGPPATDTQYF. Written as DNA, the CDR3 is TGTGCCAGCAGCTCAACGGGACCACCCGCGACAGATACGCAGTATTTT.

This clonotype occurred many times. This CDR3 is CASSPQSAGVRYF. The CDR3 nucleotides are TGTGCCAGCAGTCCCCAGTCAGCGGGGGTTCGGTATTTT. The chain uses TRBV6-5 and TRBJ2-3; 8 bases agree with TRBD2. CDR1 and CDR2 from the germline V gene are MNHEY and SVGAGI. The trim removed 5 bases at V and 14 bases at J, leaving 12 bases unmatched. CDR3 size: 13 residues.

This clonotype showed up many times. This chain links TRBV20-1 with TRBJ1-1, with D possibly matching TRBD1 (5 bases). CDR1 and CDR2 (germline): DFQATT, SNEGSKA (reference sequence). The CDR3 consists of 15 residues. V was pared by 2 bases and J by 2 bases, with 15 bases between. Written as DNA, the CDR3 is TGCAGTGCTAGACCATTCTCCGGGGGAAACACTGAAGCTTTCTTT. Amino acid sequence: CSARPFSGGNTEAFF.

The V and J genes are TRBV29-1 and TRBJ1-2, with 9 bases that match TRBD1. Trimming took 4 bases from V and 7 from J; bases not matched to a gene: 1. This CDR3 is 11 amino acids long. Germline V gene lookup returns CDR1 SQVTM and CDR2 ANQGSEA. The CDR3 nucleotides are TGCAGCGTTGGGACAGGGGCTGGCTACACCTTC. Protein: CSVGTGAGYTF.

The table lists this clonotype with many counts. This chain joins TRBV7-9 and TRBJ2-7; 8 positions match TRBD1. The CDR3 is made up of 16 amino acids. Germline V gene data show CDR1 as SEHNR and CDR2 as FQNEAQ (reference sequence). The ends lost 5 bases at V and 7 bases at J; junction bases unmatched: 16. CDR3 protein: CASSPPAGTGTDEQYF. The CDR3 DNA sequence: TGTGCCAGCAGCCCCCCGGCTGGGACAGGCACAGATGAGCAGTACTTC. Based on the CDR3 plus reference TRBV7-9 and TRBJ2-7, the full variable domain is DTGVSQNPRHKITKRGQNVTFRCDPISEHNRLYWYRQTLGQGPEFLTYFQNEAQLEKSRLLSDRFSAERPKGSFSTLEIQRTEQGDSAMYLCASSPPAGTGTDEQYFGPGTRLTVT.

This clonotype has a count of ten or more. The chain joins TRBV12-3 or TRBV12-4 to TRBJ2-3; 8 nucleotides agree with TRBD2. V lost 6 bases and J lost 2; bases outside the gene matches: 10. CDR3 length equals 16 residues. DNA for the CDR3: TGTGCCAGCAGGGGGGTAGCGGGGCTAAACACAGATACGCAGTATTTT. Residues: CASRGVAGLNTDTQYF.

This clonotype has ten or more counts. The CDR3 sequence: CSAREGQGGNQPQHF. The CDR3 DNA sequence: TGCAGTGCTAGAGAGGGACAGGGTGGCAATCAGCCCCAGCATTTT. V is TRBV20-1 and J is TRBJ1-5; 9 nucleotides agree with TRBD1. The ends lost 0 bases at V and 2 bases at J; junction bases unmatched: 2. CDR1 and CDR2 (germline): DFQATT, SNEGSKA (reference sequence). This CDR3 has 15 amino acids.

The chain has TRBV7-9 and TRBJ1-4; TRBD1 aligns across 9 bases. This CDR3 contains 13 residues. CDR1 is SEHNR, CDR2 FQNEAQ, per germline (reference sequence). Germline trimming cut 10 bases from V and 6 bases from J; bases unmatched to any gene: 6. The CDR3 loop is CATWTGDDEKLFF. The CDR3 nucleotides are TGTGCCACCTGGACAGGGGATGATGAAAAACTGTTTTTT. The full variable domain, completed using reference TRBV7-9 and TRBJ1-4, is DTGVSQNPRHKITKRGQNVTFRCDPISEHNRLYWYRQTLGQGPEFLTYFQNEAQLEKSRLLSDRFSAERPKGSFSTLEIQRTEQGDSAMYLCATWTGDDEKLFFGSGTQLSVL.

This clonotype was seen repeatedly, ten times or more. The chain has TRBV6-1 and TRBJ2-7; 8 bases fit TRBD2. Germline values: CDR1 MNHNS, CDR2 SASEGT. J lost 3 bases, V lost 7 bases, and 14 bases had no gene match. The CDR3 has 16 amino acids. This chain's CDR3 is CASTIDRRGALYEQYF. For the CDR3, the DNA is TGTGCCAGCACGATCGATCGGCGGGGGGCCCTCTACGAGCAGTACTTC.

By its share, this clonotype is medium-sized. V and J are TRBV2 and TRBJ1-2; tentatively, D is TRBD1 (5 bases). This CDR3 contains 15 residues. Trimming stripped 3 bases from V and 1 base from J, with 12 bases between. Germline V gene lookup returns CDR1 SNHLY and CDR2 FYNNEI. CDR3 region: CASSDRVSDNYGYTF. Here the CDR3 DNA reads TGTGCCAGCAGTGACAGGGTGAGCGATAACTATGGCTACACCTTC. Variable domain in full (rest from reference TRBV2 and TRBJ1-2): EPEVTQTPSHQVTQMGQEVILRCVPISNHLYFYWYRQILGQKVEFLVSFYNNEISEKSEIFDDQFSVERPDGSNFTLKIRSTKLEDSAMYFCASSDRVSDNYGYTFGSGTRLTVV.